This record concerns one T cell receptor (beta chain) sequence. The sample belongs to a study of control samples from healthy donors and cancer patients. Trimming shortened V by 4 bases and J by 3 bases, and 13 bases separated the two germline ends. The CDR3 has 15 amino acids. Germline CDR1 reads SGDLS; CDR2 reads YYNGEE. The method was immunoSEQ multiplex PCR; TCRdb's version includes in-frame clones alone and lacks a portion of them. This sample has some 150,000 clones; just under 95% occur once, and the top ten carry 13% to 15%. The sequence derives from a man in his sixties with colorectal cancer. The chain joins TRBV9 to TRBJ2-2; D gene uncertain. Sequencing used PBMCs. The CDR3 is CASSPRKQHTGELFF. The CDR3, as DNA: TGTGCCAGCAGCCCAAGAAAACAGCACACCGGGGAGCTGTTTTTT.